This TCR beta chain was sequenced in a study of cytomegalovirus exposure and HLA in healthy donors. Study observations and caveats: HLA restriction was apparent for most CMV-associated TCR beta chains in a later analysis. Common viral pathogens seemed, in a later analysis, to connect with several of the most significant clusters. Across donors, most TCRs were seen rarely, yet some public ones were widespread.

Amplification used 60 Vbeta primers and 13 Jbeta primers. Per the authors' pipeline: There were 80 million or so unique TCR beta chains by a later count, and some 10 million of them were shared. Data came from immunoSEQ multiplex PCR; TCRdb stores just in-frame clones and leaves some out. The DNA was the basis for D and trimming; V, J and clone size are from that table. This sample has some 80,000 clones; more than 75% occur once, and the top ten carry around 3.5%. This clone was seen once. Its specificity is not known. The germline V gene has CDR1 LGHNA and CDR2 YSLEER. The CDR3 spans 16 residues. V was clipped by 0 bases and J by 8 bases, with 17 bases between them.

The sequence came from a man aged 35-49 years in good health and CMV-seronegative. This chain links TRBV4-3 with TRBJ1-3; no reliable D call. Sequencing was carried out using PBMCs. CDR3 residues: CASSQELRESIDTIYF. CDR3 in DNA: TGCGCCAGCAGCCAAGAGTTGCGGGAGAGCATAGACACCATATATTTT.